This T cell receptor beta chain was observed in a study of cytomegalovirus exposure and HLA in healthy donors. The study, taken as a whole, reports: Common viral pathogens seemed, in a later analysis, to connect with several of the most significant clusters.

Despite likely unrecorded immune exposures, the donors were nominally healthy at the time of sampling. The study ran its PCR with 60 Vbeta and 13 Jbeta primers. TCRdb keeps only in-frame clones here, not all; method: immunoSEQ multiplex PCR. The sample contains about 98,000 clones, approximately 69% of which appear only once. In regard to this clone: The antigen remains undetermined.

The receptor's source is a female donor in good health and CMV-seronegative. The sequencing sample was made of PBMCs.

The CDR3, as DNA: TGTGCCTGGAGTTCAGGGGCCTACTCTGGAAACACCATATATTTT. It yields the protein CAWSSGAYSGNTIYF. This chain links TRBV30 with TRBJ1-3, with D perhaps TRBD1 (6 bases). V was pared by 2 bases and J by 0 bases, with 11 bases between. CDR3 length: 15 residues. From germline, CDR1 is GTSNPN and CDR2 SVGIG (reference sequence).